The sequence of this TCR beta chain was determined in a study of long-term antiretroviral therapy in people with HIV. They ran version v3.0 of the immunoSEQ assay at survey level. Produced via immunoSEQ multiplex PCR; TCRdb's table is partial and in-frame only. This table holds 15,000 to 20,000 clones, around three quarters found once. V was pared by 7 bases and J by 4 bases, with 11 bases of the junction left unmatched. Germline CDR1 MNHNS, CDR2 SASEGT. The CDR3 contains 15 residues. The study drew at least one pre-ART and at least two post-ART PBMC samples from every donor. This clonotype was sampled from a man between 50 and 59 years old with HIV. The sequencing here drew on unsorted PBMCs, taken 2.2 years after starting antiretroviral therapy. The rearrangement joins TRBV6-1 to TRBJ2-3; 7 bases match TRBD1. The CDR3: CASIKGASSPDTQYF. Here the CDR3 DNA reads TGTGCCAGCATCAAGGGGGCTAGCAGCCCAGATACGCAGTATTTT.